This record looks at one T cell receptor beta chain sequence and its context. Germline V lookup: CDR1 DFQATT, CDR2 SNEGSKA (reference sequence). The V gene lost 6 bases and the J gene lost 11 bases, with 17 bases spanning the gap. CDR3 length: 11 amino acids. These data belong to a study of shared T cell receptors in the human thymus. Data came from immunoSEQ multiplex PCR; TCRdb stores just in-frame clones and leaves some out. The table lists hundreds of thousands of clones, 95% of them singletons, with 0.015% to 0.025% in the top ten. V usage is TRBV20-1 and J usage is TRBJ2-7; D unresolved. This TCR derives from a human donor. The sample comprised thymocytes. The CDR3 here is CSANAATREYF. Here the CDR3 DNA reads TGCAGTGCGAATGCAGCGACACGTGAGTACTTC.